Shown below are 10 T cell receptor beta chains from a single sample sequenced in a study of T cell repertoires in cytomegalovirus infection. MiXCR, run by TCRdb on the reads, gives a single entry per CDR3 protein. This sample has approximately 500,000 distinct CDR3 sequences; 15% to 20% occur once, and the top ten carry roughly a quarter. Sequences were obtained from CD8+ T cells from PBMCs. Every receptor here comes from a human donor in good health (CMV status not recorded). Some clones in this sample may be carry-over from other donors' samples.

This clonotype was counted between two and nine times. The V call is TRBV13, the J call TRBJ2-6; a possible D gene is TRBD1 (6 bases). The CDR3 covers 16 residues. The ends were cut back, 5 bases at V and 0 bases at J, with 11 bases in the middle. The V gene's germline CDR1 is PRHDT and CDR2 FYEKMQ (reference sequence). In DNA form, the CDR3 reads TGTGCCAGCAGCACTACAGGGAGCTCTGGGGCCAACGTCCTGACTTTC. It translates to CASSTTGSSGANVLTF.

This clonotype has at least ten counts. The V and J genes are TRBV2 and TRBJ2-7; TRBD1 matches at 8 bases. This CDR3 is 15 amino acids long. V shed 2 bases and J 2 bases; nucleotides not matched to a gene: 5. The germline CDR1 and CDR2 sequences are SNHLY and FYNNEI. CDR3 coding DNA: TGTGCCAGCAGTGAATGGACAGGGCTAACCTACGAGCAGTACTTC. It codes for CASSEWTGLTYEQYF.

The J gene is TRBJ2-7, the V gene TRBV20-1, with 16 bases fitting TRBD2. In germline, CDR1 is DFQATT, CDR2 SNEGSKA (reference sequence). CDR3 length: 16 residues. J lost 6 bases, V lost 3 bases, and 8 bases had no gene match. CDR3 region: CSASAGTSGGASEQYF. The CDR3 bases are TGCAGTGCTAGTGCCGGGACTAGCGGGGGGGCCTCCGAGCAGTACTTC.

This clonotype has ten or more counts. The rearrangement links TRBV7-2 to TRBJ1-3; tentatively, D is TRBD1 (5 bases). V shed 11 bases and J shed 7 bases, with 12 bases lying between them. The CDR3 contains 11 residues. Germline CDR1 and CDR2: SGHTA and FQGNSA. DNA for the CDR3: TGTGCCGCCGACTGGGGGAACACCATATATTTT. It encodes CAADWGNTIYF.

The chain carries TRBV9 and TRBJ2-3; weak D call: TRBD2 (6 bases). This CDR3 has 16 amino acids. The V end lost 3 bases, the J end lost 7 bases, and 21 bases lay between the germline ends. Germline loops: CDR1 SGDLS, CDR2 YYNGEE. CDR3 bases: TGTGCCAGCAGCGGAGTTAGCGGTCCCCCGAGGAATACGCAGTATTTT. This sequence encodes CASSGVSGPPRNTQYF.

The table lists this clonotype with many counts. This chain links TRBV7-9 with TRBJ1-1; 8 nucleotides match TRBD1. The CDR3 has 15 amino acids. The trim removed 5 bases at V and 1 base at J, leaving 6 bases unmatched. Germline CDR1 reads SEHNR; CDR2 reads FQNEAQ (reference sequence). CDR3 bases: TGTGCCAGCAGCCCACAGGGACAGGCGAACACTGAAGCTTTCTTT. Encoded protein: CASSPQGQANTEAFF.

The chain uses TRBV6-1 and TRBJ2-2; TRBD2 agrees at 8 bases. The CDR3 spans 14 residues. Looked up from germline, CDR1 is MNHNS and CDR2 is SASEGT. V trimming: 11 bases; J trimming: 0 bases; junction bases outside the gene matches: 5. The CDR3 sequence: CACLSGTNTGELFF. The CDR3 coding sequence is TGTGCCTGCCTTAGCGGGACGAACACCGGGGAGCTGTTTTTT.

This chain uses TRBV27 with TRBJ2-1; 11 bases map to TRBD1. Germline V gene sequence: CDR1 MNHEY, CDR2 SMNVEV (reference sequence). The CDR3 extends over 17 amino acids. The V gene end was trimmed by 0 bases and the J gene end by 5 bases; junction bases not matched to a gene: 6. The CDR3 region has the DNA TGTGCCAGCAGTTTATCTCCCCGGGACAGGGGGAACAATGAGCAGTTCTTC. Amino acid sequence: CASSLSPRDRGNNEQFF.

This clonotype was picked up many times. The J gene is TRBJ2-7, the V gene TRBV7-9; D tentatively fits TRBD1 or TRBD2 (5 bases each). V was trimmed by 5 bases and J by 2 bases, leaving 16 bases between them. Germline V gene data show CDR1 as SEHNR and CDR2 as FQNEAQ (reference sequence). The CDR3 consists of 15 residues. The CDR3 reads CASSGRGRKTYEQYF. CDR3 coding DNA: TGTGCCAGCAGCGGCCGGGGACGGAAAACCTACGAGCAGTACTTC.

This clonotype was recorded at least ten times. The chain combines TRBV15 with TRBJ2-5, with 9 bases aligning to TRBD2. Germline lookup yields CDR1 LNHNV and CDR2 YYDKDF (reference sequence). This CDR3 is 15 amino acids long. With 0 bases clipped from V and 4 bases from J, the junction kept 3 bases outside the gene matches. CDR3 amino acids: CATSREAGGGETQYF. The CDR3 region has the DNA TGTGCCACCAGCAGAGAAGCGGGAGGTGGAGAGACCCAGTACTTC.